These 15 T cell receptor beta chains were all obtained from the same sample, sequenced in a study of T cells in tuberculosis. Some clones are missing from TCRdb's copy, which holds only in-frame ones; the method was immunoSEQ multiplex PCR. The data hold roughly 34,000 clones, with around 97% observed a single time. Material for sequencing was PBMCs. All receptors derive from a donor aged 10-30 years with latent tuberculosis or without tuberculosis infection.

V is TRBV11-3 and J is TRBJ2-1; D is possibly TRBD2 (5 bases). In germline, CDR1 is SGHNT, CDR2 YENEEA. This CDR3 is 14 amino acids long. Trimming pared 1 base from V and 9 bases from J, leaving 13 bases between. The CDR3 sequence is CASSLGIQSGEQFF. In nucleotides, the CDR3 is TGTGCCAGCAGCTTAGGCATTCAGAGCGGTGAGCAGTTCTTC.

The V call is TRBV27, the J call TRBJ1-2, with 7 bases matching TRBD1. CDR1 and CDR2 (germline): MNHEY, SMNVEV (reference sequence). This CDR3 is built from 16 residues. The V segment lost 1 base and the J segment 5 bases; nucleotides outside the gene matches: 10. The CDR3 protein is CASSLLGGGLEYGYTF. CDR3 DNA sequence: TGTGCCAGCAGTTTATTAGGGGGCGGGCTAGAATATGGCTACACCTTC.

The chain uses TRBV9 and TRBJ2-7, with D possibly TRBD2 on 5 matching bases. CDR3 size: 16 residues. V lost 0 bases to trimming and J lost 2 bases, with 15 bases between them. Looked up from germline, CDR1 is SGDLS and CDR2 is YYNGEE. CDR3 loop: CASSVASGSSAYEQYF. The CDR3 region has the DNA TGTGCCAGCAGCGTAGCTTCGGGGAGTTCGGCCTACGAGCAGTACTTC.

The J gene is TRBJ1-5, the V gene TRBV4-2, with D possibly matching TRBD1 (5 bases). This CDR3 has 19 amino acids. Trimming took 2 bases from V and 0 from J, leaving 20 bases between them. Germline loops: CDR1 LGHNA, CDR2 YNFKEQ. The CDR3 region is CASSQSGHAKGGSNQPQHF. The CDR3 region has the DNA TGTGCCAGCAGCCAAAGTGGACACGCGAAGGGCGGTAGCAATCAGCCCCAGCATTTT.

The chain carries TRBV5-1 and TRBJ2-5; 8 bases agree with TRBD2. The CDR3 is 17 amino acids. Per germline, CDR1 SGHRS and CDR2 YFSETQ. V gave up 0 bases and J gave up 4 bases; unmatched junction bases: 11. The CDR3 nucleotides are TGCGCCAGCAGCTTGGCCCTACCGGGACTAGGGGCAGAGACCCAGTACTTC. The encoded protein is CASSLALPGLGAETQYF.

The chain employs TRBV5-1 and TRBJ2-3; 9 nucleotides agree with TRBD1. The CDR3 has 14 residues. V shed 4 bases, J shed 4 bases, and the junction held 4 bases outside the gene matches. Germline V gene lookup returns CDR1 SGHRS and CDR2 YFSETQ. The CDR3 region is CASSNRQGADTQYF. As DNA, the CDR3 is TGCGCCAGCAGCAATCGACAGGGGGCAGATACGCAGTATTTT.

The CDR3 region has the DNA TGTGCCAGCTCACCCGACCGAACGAGTACAGGGGTCAATGAGCAGTTCTTC. It is translated as CASSPDRTSTGVNEQFF. The chain carries TRBV18 and TRBJ2-1; TRBD1 aligns across 7 bases. The length of the CDR3 is 17 residues. CDR1 and CDR2 (germline): KGHSH, LQKENI. V shed 3 bases and J 6 bases; nucleotides not matched to a gene: 14.

The chain has TRBV6-1 and TRBJ1-2; no definite D call. The CDR3 loop spans 15 amino acids. V was clipped by 7 bases and J by 4 bases, with 19 bases between them. Germline CDR1 is MNHNS and CDR2 is SASEGT. In DNA form, the CDR3 reads TGTGCCAGCACTCAGGATCCTCTTACGGCCTATGGCTACACCTTC. Translation gives CASTQDPLTAYGYTF.

The rearrangement uses TRBV5-6 and TRBJ2-3; 10 bases align to TRBD2. The CDR3 sequence is 16 residues long. V lost 4 bases, J lost 4 bases, and 9 bases stayed unmatched. CDR1 SGHDT and CDR2 YYEEEE come from the germline V gene. CDR3 amino acids: CASSTTSGMGADTQYF. In DNA, the CDR3 is TGTGCCAGCAGCACCACTAGCGGGATGGGGGCAGATACGCAGTATTTT.

The chain links TRBV7-7 to TRBJ2-1; 14 bases line up with TRBD2. J gave up 8 bases and V 5 bases, and 8 bases lay outside the gene matches. This CDR3 is built from 16 residues. Germline CDR1 SSHAT, CDR2 FNYEAQ (reference sequence). CDR3 region: CASSPPGTSGGDEQFF. The CDR3 DNA follows: TGTGCCAGCAGCCCCCCCGGGACTAGCGGGGGCGATGAGCAGTTCTTC.

The chain carries TRBV10-3 and TRBJ1-1; D remains ambiguous. The length of the CDR3 is 12 residues. V was cut by 8 bases and J by 1 base, with 8 bases left in between. Germline V gene lookup returns CDR1 ENHRY and CDR2 SYGVKD. The CDR3 protein is CAIQAGNTEAFF. The CDR3 DNA reads TGTGCCATCCAGGCGGGGAACACTGAAGCTTTCTTT.

CDR3 nucleotide sequence: TGTGCCACCAGCAGCCGGCGGCTAGCGGGAGTCGAGCAGTACTTC. Amino acid sequence: CATSSRRLAGVEQYF. The rearrangement joins TRBV15 to TRBJ2-7, with 10 positions matching TRBD2. The CDR3 covers 15 residues. With V trimmed by 3 bases and J by 6 bases, 8 bases remained unmatched. The germline V gene has CDR1 LNHNV and CDR2 YYDKDF (reference sequence).

The chain is built from TRBV5-1 and TRBJ1-1; no clear D. Per the germline V gene, CDR1 is SGHRS and CDR2 is YFSETQ. Trimming pared 0 bases from V and 7 bases from J, leaving 4 bases between. CDR3 length equals 11 residues. CDR3 sequence reads: CASSLGGEAFF. CDR3 DNA: TGCGCCAGCAGCTTGGGCGGTGAAGCTTTCTTT. The whole variable domain, filled in from reference TRBV5-1 and TRBJ1-1, reads KAGVTQTPRYLIKTRGQQVTLSCSPISGHRSVSWYQQTPGQGLQFLFEYFSETQRNKGNFPGRFSGRQFSNSRSEMNVSTLELGDSALYLCASSLGGEAFFGQGTRLTVV.

The chain is built from TRBV5-1 and TRBJ1-1, with 10 bases lining up with TRBD1. Germline assignment: CDR1 SGHRS and CDR2 YFSETQ. The CDR3 consists of 16 residues. V lost 3 bases to trimming and J lost 5 bases; unmatched junction nucleotides: 10. The CDR3 region is CASSSQTGGVRTEAFF. DNA for the CDR3: TGCGCCAGCAGCTCCCAGACAGGGGGCGTTCGGACTGAAGCTTTCTTT.

This chain connects TRBV27 to TRBJ1-2, with 7 bases that match TRBD1. The CDR3 extends over 16 amino acids. Germline V lookup: CDR1 MNHEY, CDR2 SMNVEV (reference sequence). The V and J ends lost 1 base and 5 bases, in that order; junction bases with no gene match: 10. CDR3: CASSLLSGGTEYGYTF. The CDR3, as DNA: TGTGCCAGCAGTTTATTGTCGGGGGGGACAGAATATGGCTACACCTTC.